These 18 T cell receptor beta chains share one sample of origin, sequenced in a study of blood T cells in healthy people across ages. The authors ran a second PCR of about 7 to 11 cycles using a sample-barcoded 5' primer and a J-beta primer mix. TCRdb redid the calling of the 5' RACE reads with MiXCR, one entry per CDR3 protein. The sample has about 1.7 million distinct CDR3 sequences; 28% are singletons. Sequencing was carried out using blood. The receptor source for this set is a woman in her 30s in good health.

Turning to this clonotype: This may come from a read error, since a much larger clone is one base off. The chain combines TRBV10-3 with TRBJ1-2; D gene ambiguous. The germline CDR1 and CDR2 sequences are ENHRY and SYGVKD. The V and J ends lost 0 bases and 8 bases respectively, with 19 bases between them. This CDR3 has 16 residues. The CDR3 DNA is TGTGCCATCAGTGAGTCGGGCGGAGGGAATATAGTCGGCTACACCTTC. Translation: CAISESGGGNIVGYTF.

V usage is TRBV2 and J usage is TRBJ1-1, with TRBD1 as a possible D gene (5 bases). This CDR3 comprises 14 residues. Trimming shortened V by 4 bases and J by 4 bases, and 13 bases separated the two germline ends. From germline, CDR1 is SNHLY and CDR2 FYNNEI. In DNA form, the CDR3 reads TGTGCCAGCAGTGCCTCAGGGACCAGCACTGAAGCTTTCTTT. It yields the protein CASSASGTSTEAFF.

The J gene is TRBJ1-3, the V gene TRBV2, with D possibly matching TRBD1 (6 bases). V dropped 8 bases and J dropped 0 bases, with 17 bases sitting between them. Germline CDR1 SNHLY, CDR2 FYNNEI. There are 16 residues in the CDR3. The CDR3 region has the DNA TGTGCCAGCGGTTTAGAAGGGGGTACCTCTGGAAACACCATATATTTT. It yields the protein CASGLEGGTSGNTIYF.

The table lists this clonotype with a few counts. The chain joins TRBV21-1 to TRBJ2-6. TRBV21-1 is given as a pseudogene. CDR3 length equals 13 residues. Written as DNA, the CDR3 is TGTGCCAGCACGAAATCTGGGGCCAACGTCCTGACTTTC. It encodes CASTKSGANVLTF.

A few counts support this clonotype. This chain joins TRBV7-2 and TRBJ2-7; TRBD2 matches at 9 bases. The junction had 8 bases not matched to a gene; V was cut back by 4 bases and J by 4 bases. The CDR3 is 15 residues long. Germline V gene lookup returns CDR1 SGHTA and CDR2 FQGNSA. CDR3 amino acids: CASSSPATSGYEQYF. As DNA, the CDR3 is TGTGCCAGCAGCTCCCCCGCGACTAGCGGTTACGAGCAGTACTTC.

Concerning this clonotype itself: This may come from a read error, since a much larger clone is one base off. The chain couples TRBV12-3 or TRBV12-4 to TRBJ2-3; no clear D. CDR3 length equals 13 residues. V was clipped by 2 bases and J by 4 bases, with 7 bases between them. CDR3 region: CASSLSSSDTQYF. Written as DNA, the CDR3 is TGTGCCAGCAGTTTAAGCAGCTCAGATACGCAGTATTTT.

The rearrangement uses TRBV12-3 or TRBV12-4 and TRBJ2-7; D is perhaps TRBD2 (6 bases). CDR3 length: 16 amino acids. Trimming took 3 bases from V and 1 from J, leaving 16 bases between them. In nucleotides, the CDR3 is TGTGCCAGCAGTTTGGTTAGCGGAACGGGATCCTACGAGCAGTACTTC. Residues: CASSLVSGTGSYEQYF.

About this clonotype: A much larger clone differs from this one at a single base, so this may be a read error. The rearrangement joins TRBV10-3 to TRBJ2-5; 8 bases fit TRBD2. Per the germline V gene, CDR1 is ENHRY and CDR2 is SYGVKD. The CDR3 contains 14 residues. Losses at the gene ends were 5 bases for V and 11 bases for J; bases not matched to a gene: 13. The CDR3 DNA is TGTGCCATCAGTAATAGCGGGGTCGAGTCTGAGCAGTACTTC. Its translation: CAISNSGVESEQYF.

This clonotype occurred a few times. The CDR3 here is CASSIGTSGRGDEQFF. The CDR3 coding sequence is TGTGCCAGCAGCATCGGGACTAGCGGGAGAGGAGATGAGCAGTTCTTC. The rearrangement links TRBV5-8 to TRBJ2-1; 14 bases match TRBD2. CDR3 size: 16 residues. In germline, CDR1 is SGHTS, CDR2 YDEGEE. The J segment lost 8 bases and the V segment lost 4 bases, leaving 8 bases of the junction unmatched.

This rearrangement joins TRBV27 to TRBJ2-1, with 9 bases lining up with TRBD2. This CDR3 comprises 14 residues. Losses at the gene ends were 3 bases for V and 14 bases for J; bases not matched to a gene: 11. Germline V gene lookup returns CDR1 MNHEY and CDR2 SMNVEV (reference sequence). The CDR3 sequence is CASSFVAGAVWEFF. In nucleotides, the CDR3 is TGTGCCAGCAGTTTTGTAGCGGGGGCCGTCTGGGAGTTCTTC.

The chain is built from TRBV2 and TRBJ1-2, with D possibly TRBD1 on 6 matching bases. V was trimmed by 10 bases and J by 2 bases, leaving 14 bases between them. The germline V gene encodes CDR1 SNHLY and CDR2 FYNNEI. The CDR3 is made up of 13 amino acids. The CDR3 DNA reads as TGTGCCACCAAGGGGGACCTAAACTATGGCTACACCTTC. Its translation is CATKGDLNYGYTF.

This clonotype was recorded only once. A much bigger clone sits one base away, suggesting this may be a read error. This chain links TRBV6-5 with TRBJ2-1; D tentatively reads TRBD1 or TRBD2 (5 bases each). The end of the DNA is better explained by TRBJ2-7, so the J call may be wrong. This CDR3 is built from 15 residues. Germline values: CDR1 MNHEY, CDR2 SVGAGI. The CDR3 protein is CASSSPGRGNNEQYF. CDR3 nucleotide sequence: TGTGCCAGCAGTTCTCCGGGACGGGGTAACAATGAGCAGTACTTC.

This clonotype was counted ten times or more. The CDR3: CASSVWYGGSREQYF. The CDR3 DNA reads as TGCGCCAGCAGCGTGTGGTATGGGGGTTCCCGCGAGCAGTACTTC. The gene calls are TRBV5-1 and TRBJ2-7; D tentatively fits TRBD1 or TRBD2 (5 bases each). The CDR3 has 15 amino acids. Trimming removed 4 bases from V and 6 bases from J, with 20 bases in between. Germline V CDR1 and CDR2: SGHRS, YFSETQ.

The chain employs TRBV18 and TRBJ2-7; the D gene is possibly TRBD1 (7 bases). Germline loops: CDR1 KGHSH, CDR2 LQKENI. The CDR3 runs to 15 residues. V dropped 3 bases and J dropped 4 bases, with 16 bases sitting between them. CDR3 loop: CASSPGGTENYEQYF. The CDR3 DNA is TGTGCCAGCTCACCCGGAGGGACAGAGAATTACGAGCAGTACTTC.

There are a few counts of this clonotype. The chain couples TRBV9 to TRBJ2-2; D gene uncertain. This CDR3 has 12 amino acids. Trimming took 0 bases from V and 6 from J, leaving 3 bases between them. Germline lookup yields CDR1 SGDLS and CDR2 YYNGEE. The CDR3 is CASSVAPGELFF. Written as DNA, the CDR3 is TGTGCCAGCAGCGTAGCTCCCGGGGAGCTGTTTTTT.

This clonotype has just a few counts. The chain couples TRBV28 to TRBJ1-5; the D is unclear. Between the trimmed V and J ends, which lost 5 bases and 6 bases, there was a span of 17 bases. Germline values: CDR1 MDHEN, CDR2 SYDVKM. The CDR3 covers 15 residues. CDR3 bases: TGTGCCAGCAGTCAAAGGGCCAGCCTGGGTCAGCCCCAGCATTTT. Translated: CASSQRASLGQPQHF. Combining the CDR3 with reference TRBV28 and TRBJ1-5 gives the whole variable domain DVKVTQSSRYLVKRTGEKVFLECVQDMDHENMFWYRQDPGLGLRLIYFSYDVKMKEKGDIPEGYSVSREKKERFSLILESASTNQTSMYLCASSQRASLGQPQHFGDGTRLSIL.

The chain uses TRBV20-1 and TRBJ2-7; 9 nucleotides align to TRBD2. This CDR3 contains 16 residues. The junction had 12 bases not matched to a gene; V was cut back by 5 bases and J by 1 base. CDR1 and CDR2 (germline): DFQATT, SNEGSKA (reference sequence). The CDR3 here is CSAVSLAGEGSYEQYF. In DNA form, the CDR3 reads TGCAGTGCTGTATCCTTAGCGGGAGAAGGATCCTACGAGCAGTACTTC.

The table lists this clonotype with a few counts. The J gene is TRBJ2-3, the V gene TRBV2, with TRBD1 identical over 8 bases. CDR1 and CDR2 from the germline V gene are SNHLY and FYNNEI. The CDR3 is 13 amino acids. V shed 11 bases and J 7 bases; nucleotides not matched to a gene: 11. Here the CDR3 DNA reads TGTGCCGGAGAAGGACAGGGTTCGCATACGCAGTATTTT. This encodes CAGEGQGSHTQYF.